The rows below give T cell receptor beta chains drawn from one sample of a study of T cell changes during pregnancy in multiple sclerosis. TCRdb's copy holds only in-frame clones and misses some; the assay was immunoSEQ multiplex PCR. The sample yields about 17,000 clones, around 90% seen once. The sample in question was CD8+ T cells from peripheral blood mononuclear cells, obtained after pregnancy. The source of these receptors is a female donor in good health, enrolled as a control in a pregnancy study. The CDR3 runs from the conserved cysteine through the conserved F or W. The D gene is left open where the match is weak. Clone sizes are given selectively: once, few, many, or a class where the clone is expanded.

TGTGCCACCAGCAGGGAGGGTAGCGGTCAGGGGGTGGAGACCCAGTACTTC,CATSREGSGQGVETQYF,TRBV15,-,-,TRBJ2-5,17
TGTGCCACCAGCAGAGATACCAGCGGCGGCTCAGATACGCAGTATTTT,CATSRDTSGGSDTQYF,TRBV15,-,-,TRBJ2-3,16
TGCGCCAGCAGCCAAGATACTAGCGGGAGGGCCTACTACAATGAGCAGTTCTTC,CASSQDTSGRAYYNEQFF,TRBV4-1,TRBD2,-,TRBJ2-1,18
TGTGCCAGCAGTGAGTCAGGGGAGGGTCAGCCCCAGCATTTT,CASSESGEGQPQHF,TRBV6-4,-,-,TRBJ1-5,14
TGTGCCAGCAGCTTTCAGGGCGGCTATGGCTACACCTTC,CASSFQGGYGYTF,TRBV5-6,-,-,TRBJ1-2,13
TGTGCCAGCAGCTTTAAAAAGCCCCTAGCGGGGGGGCCCGGAGATACGCAGTATTTT,CASSFKKPLAGGPGDTQYF,TRBV7-9,TRBD2,-,TRBJ2-3,19
TGCGCCAGCAGCCAAGATTGGACACCGGGACAGGCCAATTCACCCCTCCACTTT,CASSQDWTPGQANSPLHF,TRBV4-1,TRBD1,once,TRBJ1-6,18
TGTGCCAGCAGCGTGGCCGGGCAGGGCACTGAAGCTTTCTTT,CASSVAGQGTEAFF,TRBV7-9,-,-,TRBJ1-1,14
TGTGCCAGCAGTTCTGCGAAACCCTACGAGCAGTACTTC,CASSSAKPYEQYF,TRBV27,-,-,TRBJ2-7,13
TGCGCCAGCAGCTTGAGTGGACTAGCGGGGGTCCAAGAGACCCAGTACTTC,CASSLSGLAGVQETQYF,TRBV5-1,TRBD2,-,TRBJ2-5,17
TGTGCCATCAGTGAGGCTACAGGGGCCGAGCAGTACTTC,CAISEATGAEQYF,TRBV10-3,TRBD1,once,TRBJ2-7,13
TGTGCCAGCAGCCGACTGAGCTCCTACAATGAGCAGTTCTTC,CASSRLSSYNEQFF,TRBV14,-,-,TRBJ2-1,14
TGTGCCAGCAGGTCCGGACAGACGGGGGAAAAACTGTTTTTT,CASRSGQTGEKLFF,TRBV2,-,-,TRBJ1-4,14
TGTGCCAGCAGCTTGTGGGGGGGGGATGGCTACACCTTC,CASSLWGGDGYTF,TRBV5-4,-,-,TRBJ1-2,13
TGTGCCAGCAGCTCATCCGGGACAGGGGGCACAGATACGCAGTATTTT,CASSSSGTGGTDTQYF,TRBV13,TRBD1,-,TRBJ2-3,16
TGTGCCAGCAGTTTATCGAGTGGGGACAGGGGCGCCGGGGAGCTGTTTTTT,CASSLSSGDRGAGELFF,TRBV27,TRBD1,-,TRBJ2-2,17
TGTGCCAGCAGCCTGGACAGTAACACTGAAGCTTTCTTT,CASSLDSNTEAFF,TRBV9,-,-,TRBJ1-1,13
TGTGCCAGCAATGTCTATCCCACAGATACGCAGTATTTT,CASNVYPTDTQYF,TRBV6-1,-,-,TRBJ2-3,13
TGTGCCAGCAGTGATACAGGCCTGACCTACGAGCAGTACTTC,CASSDTGLTYEQYF,TRBV2,-,once,TRBJ2-7,14
TGTGCCAGCAGTCACGGACTAGCGGGACCCTACAATGAGCAGTTCTTC,CASSHGLAGPYNEQFF,TRBV11-3,TRBD2,-,TRBJ2-1,16
TGTGCCAGTCAAGGAGAAAACTCCTACGAGCAGTACTTC,CASQGENSYEQYF,TRBV19,-,-,TRBJ2-7,13
TGTGCCAGCAGCTTGGCAGGACTAGCGGGGACCCCCTACGAGCAGTACTTC,CASSLAGLAGTPYEQYF,TRBV7-8,TRBD2,-,TRBJ2-7,17
TGTGCCAGCAGCCCGAGGACTAGCGGGGAAACCCAAGATCAGTACTTC,CASSPRTSGETQDQYF,TRBV7-9,TRBD2,-,TRBJ2-7,16
TGTGCCAGCAGTGACTCGGAGGGGGCTGAGGGCTACACCTTC,CASSDSEGAEGYTF,TRBV6-4,TRBD1,-,TRBJ1-2,14
TGTGCCAGCAGCCCCCTCGACAGGGACGTCCTGACTTTC,CASSPLDRDVLTF,TRBV7-9,TRBD1,-,TRBJ2-6,13
TGTGCCAGTAGTATGGGGCTGGGGGCCCAGCCCCAGCATTTT,CASSMGLGAQPQHF,TRBV19,-,-,TRBJ1-5,14
TGTGCCAGCAGTTACGGGGGGGGGCTGGAGCAGTACTTC,CASSYGGGLEQYF,TRBV6-5,-,-,TRBJ2-7,13
TGTGCCAGCAGCTCCGGACTAGTCACAGATACGCAGTATTTT,CASSSGLVTDTQYF,TRBV11-2,TRBD2,-,TRBJ2-3,14
TGTGCCAGCAGTTTATCGGGGGGGCAGCACACTGAAGCTTTCTTT,CASSLSGGQHTEAFF,TRBV27,-,-,TRBJ1-1,15
TGTGCCAGCAGCGCGGCCCCCCACTTGCGGGATACGCAGTATTTT,CASSAAPHLRDTQYF,TRBV11-2,-,-,TRBJ2-3,15
TGTGCTAGTGGTTTGCCCCACGATTACACGGGACAGGGACTCACCTACGAGCAGTACTTC,CASGLPHDYTGQGLTYEQYF,TRBV12-5,TRBD1,-,TRBJ2-7,20
TGTGCCAGCTCATACTCAGGGTATAGCAATCAGCCCCAGCATTTT,CASSYSGYSNQPQHF,TRBV18,-,-,TRBJ1-5,15